This T cell receptor beta chain was identified in a study of CD8+CD57+ T cells in acquired aplastic anemia. Study details: On average, sorted CD4+ and CD8+ cells gave 2.5 to 4 ug of DNA. Study-wide findings and caveats: Statistical testing detected no significant gap in CD8+ Simpson's diversity between patients and controls.

On this clonotype: Its antigen is unknown. A much larger clonotype is one base distant, so this may be a read error.

Sequenced patients had shown CD8+CD57+ cell expansion by flow cytometry. It was genomic DNA that served as the template for profiling TCR beta VDJ and CDR3. TCRdb recomputed calls from the reads with MiXCR, one row per CDR3 protein. This sample has hundreds of thousands of distinct CDR3 sequences; roughly a third occur once, and the top ten carry 0.7% to 1%. The CDR3 covers 13 residues. CDR1 MNHNS and CDR2 SASEGT come from the germline V gene. Trimming cost V 6 bases and J 8 bases; bases outside gene matches: 8. The sample taken for sequencing was sorted CD4+, CD8+, or CD8+CD57+ T cells (not recorded which) from PBMCs. V and J are TRBV6-1 and TRBJ1-2; TRBD1 agrees at 8 bases. The TCR originated in a human donor with aplastic anemia. CDR3 sequence: CASRAGQGLGYTF. CDR3 coding DNA: TGTGCCAGCAGGGCAGGACAGGGCTTAGGCTACACCTTC.